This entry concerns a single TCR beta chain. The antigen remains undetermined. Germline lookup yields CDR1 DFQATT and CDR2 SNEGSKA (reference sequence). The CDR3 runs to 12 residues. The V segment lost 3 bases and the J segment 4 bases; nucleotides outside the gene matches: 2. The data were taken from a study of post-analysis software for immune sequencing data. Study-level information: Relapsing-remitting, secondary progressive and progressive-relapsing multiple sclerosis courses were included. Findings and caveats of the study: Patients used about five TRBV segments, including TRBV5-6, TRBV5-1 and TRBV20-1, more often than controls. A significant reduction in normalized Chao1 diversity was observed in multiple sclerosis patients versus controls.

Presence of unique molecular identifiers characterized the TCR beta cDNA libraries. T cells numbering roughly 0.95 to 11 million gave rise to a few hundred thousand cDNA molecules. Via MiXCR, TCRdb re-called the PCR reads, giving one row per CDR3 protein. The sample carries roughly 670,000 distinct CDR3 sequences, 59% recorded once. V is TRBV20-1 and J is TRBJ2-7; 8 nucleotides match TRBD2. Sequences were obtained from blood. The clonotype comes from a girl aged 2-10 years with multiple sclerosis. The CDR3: CSASGGEYEQYF. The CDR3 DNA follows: TGCAGTGCTAGCGGGGGGGAGTACGAGCAGTACTTC.